The 20 T cell receptor beta chains presented below share a single source sample, sequenced in a study of cytomegalovirus exposure and HLA in healthy donors. Primers for the PCR totalled 60 Vbeta and 13 Jbeta. Repertoires were generated with immunoSEQ multiplex PCR, while TCRdb's copy carries only in-frame clones and drops some. The sample yields around 140,000 clones, 79% seen once. Sequencing was done on a sample of PBMCs. The receptors here all came from a male donor in good health and CMV-seronegative.

V and J are TRBV2 and TRBJ1-2; 7 bases line up with TRBD1. CDR1 and CDR2 (germline): SNHLY, FYNNEI. The junction had 5 bases not matched to a gene; V was cut back by 5 bases and J by 8 bases. The CDR3 extends over 12 amino acids. The CDR3 reads CASSPGQYGYTF. The CDR3 DNA follows: TGTGCCAGCAGTCCGGGACAGTACGGCTACACCTTC.

The chain combines TRBV5-1 with TRBJ2-5; 7 nucleotides line up with TRBD2. This CDR3 has 14 amino acids. The germline gives CDR1 SGHRS, CDR2 YFSETQ. Trimming cost V 2 bases and J 2 bases; bases outside gene matches: 3. The CDR3 spells CASSFGGGQETQYF. The CDR3 DNA reads TGCGCCAGCAGCTTTGGGGGGGGGCAAGAGACCCAGTACTTC.

The rearrangement joins TRBV19 to TRBJ1-3; D is ambiguous. This CDR3 spans 16 amino acids. Trimming stripped 3 bases from V and 0 bases from J, with 12 bases between. Germline V gene data show CDR1 as LNHDA and CDR2 as SQIVND (reference sequence). As DNA, the CDR3 is TGTGCCAGTAGTATTGGGAGGTTTAGCTCTGGAAACACCATATATTTT. This codes for CASSIGRFSSGNTIYF.

The chain joins TRBV30 to TRBJ2-2; 8 nucleotides line up with TRBD1. This CDR3 has 18 residues. V lost 1 base, J lost 6 bases, and 16 bases stayed unmatched. Germline lookup yields CDR1 GTSNPN and CDR2 SVGIG (reference sequence). In DNA, the CDR3 is TGTGCCTGGAGTGAGGGGGTGCGACGACAGGGGAATGCCGGGGAGCTGTTTTTT. Translation: CAWSEGVRRQGNAGELFF.

This clone was recorded a few times. V usage is TRBV6-4 and J usage is TRBJ1-1; possibly TRBD1 for D (5 bases). Germline V gives CDR1 MRHNA, CDR2 SNTAGT. V lost 3 bases to trimming and J lost 3 bases, with 8 bases between them. The CDR3 is 13 amino acids. Here the CDR3 DNA reads TGTGCCAGCAGTGATCGGGGGGACACTGAAGCTTTCTTT. Residues: CASSDRGDTEAFF.

This chain joins TRBV5-1 and TRBJ2-3, with 9 bases identical to TRBD1. V was pared by 3 bases and J by 3 bases, with 2 bases of the junction left unmatched. CDR3 length: 14 amino acids. Germline lookup yields CDR1 SGHRS and CDR2 YFSETQ. CDR3 sequence: CASSSGTGTDTQYF. The CDR3 DNA follows: TGCGCCAGCAGCTCCGGGACAGGGACAGATACGCAGTATTTT.

The chain uses TRBV9 and TRBJ2-3; D not certain. There are 12 residues in the CDR3. Per the germline V gene, CDR1 is SGDLS and CDR2 is YYNGEE. With 4 bases removed from V and 2 bases from J, the gap between germline ends came to 5 bases. Written as DNA, the CDR3 is TGTGCCAGCAGCCCCTCCACAGATACGCAGTATTTT. This encodes CASSPSTDTQYF.

This chain connects TRBV6-5 to TRBJ2-3; the match to TRBD2 covers 8 bases. This CDR3 region has 12 residues. Germline CDR1 and CDR2: MNHEY and SVGAGI. V gave up 4 bases and J gave up 11 bases; unmatched junction bases: 5. CDR3 sequence: CASSSGTRRQYF. In DNA form, the CDR3 reads TGTGCCAGCAGTTCTGGGACTAGAAGGCAGTATTTT.

The chain links TRBV30 to TRBJ2-5; D gene ambiguous. CDR1 is GTSNPN and CDR2 is SVGIG in the germline V gene (reference sequence). The ends were cut back, 2 bases at V and 4 bases at J, with 8 bases in the middle. This CDR3 is built from 12 residues. CDR3 nucleotide sequence: TGTGCCTGGAGTTCGGTTTTAGAGACCCAGTACTTC. It specifies CAWSSVLETQYF.

The chain joins TRBV4-1 to TRBJ2-1; 10 nucleotides align to TRBD1. The CDR3 runs to 16 residues. V was pared by 0 bases and J by 8 bases, with 7 bases of the junction left unmatched. Germline CDR1 is MGHRA and CDR2 is YSYEKL. DNA for the CDR3: TGCGCCAGCAGCCAAGATAGGACAGGGGGGGTCGATGAGCAGTTCTTC. It is translated as CASSQDRTGGVDEQFF.

The chain has TRBV7-2 and TRBJ2-3; D perhaps matches TRBD2 (5 bases). Trimming left V 1 base short and J 0 bases short, with 11 bases between. The length of the CDR3 is 16 residues. The V gene's germline CDR1 is SGHTA and CDR2 FQGNSA. The CDR3 coding sequence is TGTGCCAGCAGCTTAGTAGCGAACCCTAGCACAGATACGCAGTATTTT. It yields the protein CASSLVANPSTDTQYF. The whole variable domain, remainder taken from reference TRBV7-2 and TRBJ2-3, is GAGVSQSPSNKVTEKGKDVELRCDPISGHTALYWYRQSLGQGLEFLIYFQGNSAPDKSGLPSDRFSAERTGGSVSTLTIQRTQQEDSAVYLCASSLVANPSTDTQYFGPGTRLTVL.

V and J are TRBV7-9 and TRBJ1-4, with 7 bases identical to TRBD1. Germline V lookup: CDR1 SEHNR, CDR2 FQNEAQ (reference sequence). The CDR3 extends over 16 amino acids. Trimming removed 7 bases from V and 5 bases from J; junction bases left unmatched: 13. The CDR3 loop reads CASNPSQPGGNEKLFF. Here the CDR3 DNA reads TGTGCCAGCAACCCCTCCCAGCCAGGGGGGAATGAAAAACTGTTTTTT.

The V call is TRBV30, the J call TRBJ2-3, with 7 bases identical to TRBD2. Trimming removed 3 bases from V and 3 bases from J; junction bases left unmatched: 6. Germline V gene sequence: CDR1 GTSNPN, CDR2 SVGIG (reference sequence). The CDR3 is 14 amino acids. This CDR3 reads CAWRGLAGTDTQYF. In DNA form, the CDR3 reads TGTGCCTGGAGAGGGTTAGCGGGTACAGATACGCAGTATTTT.

This clone has a single count. This sequence joins TRBV7-2 and TRBJ1-6; a possible D gene is TRBD1 (6 bases). With 3 bases removed from V and 6 bases from J, the gap between germline ends came to 12 bases. Germline loops: CDR1 SGHTA, CDR2 FQGNSA. The CDR3 length is 15 residues. The CDR3 protein is CASSFAGTLNSPLHF. The CDR3 DNA reads as TGTGCCAGCAGCTTCGCCGGGACACTTAATTCACCCCTCCACTTT.

This clone was counted once. Other DNA sequences in this sample translate to the same CDR3. The rearrangement uses TRBV5-6 and TRBJ2-6; no clear D. Germline V gives CDR1 SGHDT, CDR2 YYEEEE. The ends were cut back, 5 bases at V and 0 bases at J, with 12 bases in the middle. CDR3 length equals 16 residues. The CDR3 DNA reads TGTGCCAGCAGTCCACAGAGTCTCTCTGGGGCCAACGTCCTGACTTTC. Its translation: CASSPQSLSGANVLTF.

The rearrangement links TRBV10-2 to TRBJ2-1, with 7 positions matching TRBD2. Looked up from germline, CDR1 is WSHSY and CDR2 is SAAADI. V shed 3 bases, J shed 2 bases, and the junction held 4 bases outside the gene matches. The CDR3 loop spans 15 amino acids. CDR3 coding DNA: TGCGCCAGCAGTGACGGGGGGATCACCTACAATGAGCAGTTCTTC. It translates to CASSDGGITYNEQFF.

The chain recombines TRBV7-9 with TRBJ2-7; D remains unclear. Per germline, CDR1 SEHNR and CDR2 FQNEAQ (reference sequence). V lost 0 bases, J lost 0 bases, and 15 bases lay in between. The CDR3 spans 17 residues. The CDR3 loop reads CASSLALRAPSSYEQYF. CDR3 bases: TGTGCCAGCAGCTTAGCGCTTAGAGCGCCAAGCTCCTACGAGCAGTACTTC.

The V call is TRBV18, the J call TRBJ1-5; TRBD1 aligns across 12 bases. This CDR3 is 16 amino acids long. Germline trimming cut 5 bases from V and 4 bases from J; bases unmatched to any gene: 6. Germline CDR1 and CDR2: KGHSH and LQKENI. CDR3 bases: TGTGCCAGCTCATCGGGACAGGGGGCGCTTAATCAGCCCCAGCATTTT. Protein: CASSSGQGALNQPQHF.

V and J are TRBV7-9 and TRBJ1-1; D is perhaps TRBD1 (5 bases). CDR3 length: 15 amino acids. Germline-derived CDR1 and CDR2 are SEHNR and FQNEAQ (reference sequence). V lost 5 bases and J lost 7, with 20 bases in between. The chain's CDR3 is CASSPVEGMVNEAFF. The CDR3 nucleotides read TGTGCCAGCAGCCCTGTGGAGGGGATGGTGAATGAAGCTTTCTTT.

V gene TRBV11-3 combines with J gene TRBJ2-3, with 8 bases fitting TRBD2. The CDR3 is 15 amino acids. Losses at the gene ends were 7 bases for V and 1 base for J; bases not matched to a gene: 7. Per germline, CDR1 SGHNT and CDR2 YENEEA. The DNA for the CDR3 is TGTGCCAGCACCCCCGGGGGGGGCCGCACAGATACGCAGTATTTT. Protein sequence: CASTPGGGRTDTQYF.